This T cell receptor (beta chain) is drawn from a study of blood T cell repertoires in COVID-19. About the study: Both acute and convalescent COVID-19 samples were obtained from the United States, Italy and Spain. In each case, the material was cDNA or gDNA derived from T cells, B-cell-depleted T cells, or PBMCs.

The length of the CDR3 is 13 residues. Germline V gene lookup returns CDR1 MNHNS and CDR2 SASEGT. V was shortened by 1 base and J by 3 bases, with 6 bases between the two germline ends. Repertoires were generated with immunoSEQ multiplex PCR, while TCRdb's copy carries only in-frame clones and drops some. Of a few hundred thousand clones detected, more than 75% appear once; the ten largest clones hold 9.5% to 15%. The source material was peripheral blood. This TCR came from a human donor in a cohort sampled during active COVID-19. This rearrangement joins TRBV6-1 to TRBJ1-2; tentatively, D is TRBD1 (6 bases). CDR3 in amino acids: CASSEEGDYGYTF. CDR3 sequence (DNA): TGTGCCAGCAGTGAAGAGGGGGACTATGGCTACACCTTC.